This T cell receptor (beta chain) derives from a study of neurological immune-mediated disorders. Study results and caveats: HTLV-1-associated myelopathy displayed the greatest TCR clonal expansion, and multiple sclerosis exhibited the smallest, lower than that of healthy controls.

A total of 2 million PBMCs stored at -80 degrees C provided the unsorted libraries. Trimming cost V 3 bases and J 0 bases; bases outside gene matches: 11. CDR3 size: 17 residues. The germline gives CDR1 KGHSH, CDR2 LQKENI. TCRdb re-called the 5' RACE reads through MiXCR, storing one row per CDR3 protein. The sample yields approximately 66,000 distinct CDR3 sequences, 4.5% seen once. Turning to this clonotype: Its antigen is as yet unknown.

The chain recombines TRBV18 with TRBJ2-7; 7 bases are shared with TRBD1. The receptor's source is a man aged 25 to 45 with multiple sclerosis. Sequencing was performed on PBMCs. The CDR3 region is CASSPDRRTSLSYEQYF. CDR3 DNA: TGTGCCAGCTCACCGGACAGGCGAACATCACTCTCCTACGAGCAGTACTTC.